This T cell receptor (beta chain) was identified during a study of blood T cell repertoires in COVID-19. Study background: COVID-19 samples from acute and convalescent phases originated in the United States, Italy and Spain. T cells, B-cell-depleted T cells, or PBMCs supplied cDNA or gDNA.

CDR3 length: 14 residues. The ends were cut back, 0 bases at V and 3 bases at J, with 9 bases in the middle. Germline lookup yields CDR1 SGHRS and CDR2 YFSETQ. Using immunoSEQ multiplex PCR, the repertoire was profiled, and TCRdb retains in-frame clones only, with some absent. Among about 27,000 clones listed, 80% to 85% were seen once. The sequenced material came from peripheral blood. This TCR came from a woman of 80 years or more with acute or convalescent COVID-19. V is TRBV5-1 and J is TRBJ1-1, with D perhaps TRBD1 (6 bases). The DNA for the CDR3 is TGCGCCAGCAGCTTGGCCAGGGGTGACACTGAAGCTTTCTTT. Its translation: CASSLARGDTEAFF.